Shown below are 13 T cell receptor beta chains from a single sample sequenced in a study of shared clonotypes between healthy human individuals. Naive CD8 isolation took CD45RO-negative cells positively selected for CCR7 and excluded terminally differentiated effector memory CD45RA+ cells. This table comes from immunoSEQ multiplex PCR, and its TCRdb copy is limited to in-frame clones, with some not included. The sample has 560,000 or so clones; 95% to 97% are singletons. The sequenced sample was naive CD8+ T cells sorted from blood. The receptors come from a young woman in good health.

CDR3 nucleotides: TGCGCCAGCAGCTTGGGACTAGCGGGACCTTACAATGAGCAGTTCTTC. It codes for CASSLGLAGPYNEQFF. This chain connects TRBV5-1 to TRBJ2-1; TRBD2 agrees at 11 bases. CDR1 is SGHRS and CDR2 is YFSETQ in the germline V gene. The CDR3 totals 16 residues. V lost 0 bases and J lost 4; bases outside the gene matches: 3.

V and J are TRBV19 and TRBJ2-2; 8 bases line up with TRBD2. V lost 6 bases to trimming and J lost 0 bases; unmatched junction nucleotides: 6. This CDR3 comprises 16 residues. Germline CDR1 and CDR2: LNHDA and SQIVND (reference sequence). The CDR3 region is CASRLGRAPNTGELFF. CDR3 DNA sequence: TGTGCCAGTAGACTCGGGAGGGCCCCGAACACCGGGGAGCTGTTTTTT.

The chain is built from TRBV1 and TRBJ2-3; the table's TRBD2 call for D was not verified on the DNA. TRBV1 is classified as a pseudogene. The CDR3 loop spans 20 amino acids. CDR3 bases: TGCACCAGCAGCCCATGTCCGGACAGGTTAGCGGGAGGCTCCCCAGATACGCAGTATTTT. It codes for CTSSPCPDRLAGGSPDTQYF.

The gene calls are TRBV28 and TRBJ2-2; D call uncertain. The germline V and J ends were trimmed by 5 bases and 9 bases, with 7 bases remaining between them. The germline V gene has CDR1 MDHEN and CDR2 SYDVKM. This CDR3 has 11 amino acids. CDR3 protein: CASSPNRELFF. CDR3 bases: TGTGCCAGCAGTCCGAACCGGGAGCTGTTTTTT. Full variable domain (outside the CDR3, taken from reference TRBV28 and TRBJ2-2): DVKVTQSSRYLVKRTGEKVFLECVQDMDHENMFWYRQDPGLGLRLIYFSYDVKMKEKGDIPEGYSVSREKKERFSLILESASTNQTSMYLCASSPNRELFFGEGSRLTVL.

Written as DNA, the CDR3 is TGTGCCATCAGTGATGGCCCAAATGGCCCACCGGCGTCTAGCACAGATACGCAGTATTTT. Translated: CAISDGPNGPPASSTDTQYF. This rearrangement joins TRBV10-3 to TRBJ2-3, with D uncertain. The CDR3 consists of 20 residues. Germline CDR1 is ENHRY and CDR2 is SYGVKD. Trimming took off 3 bases at V and 0 bases at J, with 25 bases between the two ends.

The rearrangement links TRBV2 to TRBJ2-4, with D possibly matching TRBD1 (6 bases). Germline CDR1 and CDR2: SNHLY and FYNNEI. The ends were cut back, 6 bases at V and 2 bases at J, with 14 bases in the middle. The CDR3 has 15 residues. Here the CDR3 DNA reads TGTGCCAGCAGAGAGTTGACAGGCCCCAAAAACATTCAGTACTTC. Translated, it gives CASRELTGPKNIQYF.

Only one count was recorded for this clone. This chain connects TRBV2 to TRBJ1-6; D possibly corresponds to TRBD1 (6 bases). The V gene lost 7 bases and the J gene lost 0 bases, with 16 bases spanning the gap. This CDR3 is 17 amino acids long. The germline CDR1 and CDR2 sequences are SNHLY and FYNNEI. As DNA, the CDR3 is TGTGCCAGCATGGGGGGGCCAGCGAGCTCCTATAATTCACCCCTCCACTTT. Translated, it gives CASMGGPASSYNSPLHF.

Notes on this clone: At the DNA level, this CDR3 is encoded by other sequences in the same sample as well. The gene calls are TRBV2 and TRBJ2-1; D ambiguous. Between the trimmed V and J ends, which lost 8 bases and 0 bases, there was a span of 8 bases. This CDR3 is built from 13 residues. Germline values: CDR1 SNHLY, CDR2 FYNNEI. The CDR3 region is CASLESSYNEQFF. DNA for the CDR3: TGTGCCAGCCTCGAGAGCTCCTACAATGAGCAGTTCTTC. Full variable domain (missing parts from reference TRBV2 and TRBJ2-1): EPEVTQTPSHQVTQMGQEVILRCVPISNHLYFYWYRQILGQKVEFLVSFYNNEISEKSEIFDDQFSVERPDGSNFTLKIRSTKLEDSAMYFCASLESSYNEQFFGPGTRLTVL.

The chain is built from TRBV29-1 and TRBJ2-1; 11 nucleotides align to TRBD2. This CDR3 has 18 amino acids. V lost 7 bases, J lost 2 bases, and 16 bases stayed unmatched. CDR1 is SQVTM, CDR2 ANQGSEA, per germline. The CDR3 here is CSATGTETSGRTYNEQFF. CDR3 nucleotide sequence: TGCAGCGCCACCGGGACCGAAACTAGCGGGAGAACCTACAATGAGCAGTTCTTC.

The chain links TRBV5-5 to TRBJ2-1; TRBD2 is a possible D gene (5 bases). The CDR3 consists of 11 residues. The germline V gene has CDR1 SGHKS and CDR2 YYEKEE (reference sequence). Trimming shortened V by 1 base and J by 15 bases, and 11 bases separated the two germline ends. The CDR3 sequence: CASSLYGMGFF. CDR3 DNA: TGTGCCAGCAGCTTGTACGGGATGGGGTTCTTC.

The chain joins TRBV30 to TRBJ1-5, with D perhaps TRBD1 (6 bases). With 1 base removed from V and 5 bases from J, the gap between germline ends came to 12 bases. Germline loops: CDR1 GTSNPN, CDR2 SVGIG (reference sequence). CDR3 size: 14 residues. Here the CDR3 reads CAWSGGQGHQPQHF. CDR3 DNA sequence: TGTGCCTGGAGTGGGGGCCAGGGGCATCAGCCCCAGCATTTT.

This chain uses TRBV7-9 with TRBJ2-6; a possible D gene is TRBD1 (6 bases). The germline V gene has CDR1 SEHNR and CDR2 FQNEAQ (reference sequence). The CDR3 contains 17 residues. V gave up 5 bases and J gave up 1 base, with 15 bases separating them. DNA for the CDR3: TGTGCCAGCAGCGCACCGGACAGATTGTCTGGGGCCAACGTCCTGACTTTC. This gives the protein CASSAPDRLSGANVLTF. Combining the CDR3 with reference TRBV7-9 and TRBJ2-6 gives the whole variable domain DTGVSQNPRHKITKRGQNVTFRCDPISEHNRLYWYRQTLGQGPEFLTYFQNEAQLEKSRLLSDRFSAERPKGSFSTLEIQRTEQGDSAMYLCASSAPDRLSGANVLTFGAGSRLTVL.

The rearrangement joins TRBV5-1 to TRBJ2-5, with TRBD2 identical over 8 bases. Trimming cost V 2 bases and J 4 bases; bases outside gene matches: 10. Per germline, CDR1 SGHRS and CDR2 YFSETQ. This CDR3 comprises 16 residues. This chain's CDR3 is CASSLYGRSGGETQYF. The CDR3 bases are TGCGCCAGCAGCTTATACGGTAGGAGCGGGGGAGAGACCCAGTACTTC.